This TCR beta chain was obtained from a study of blood T cell repertoires in COVID-19. Study information: The samples span acute and convalescent COVID-19 from the United States, Italy and Spain. The analysed material was cDNA or gDNA that came from T cells, B-cell-depleted T cells, or PBMCs.

This clone was observed a single time. Trimming removed 6 bases from V and 5 bases from J, with 8 bases in between. Germline CDR1 is SQVTM and CDR2 is ANQGSEA. CDR3 length equals 11 residues. The assay was immunoSEQ multiplex PCR, and TCRdb's table has in-frame clones only and misses some. Of 250,000 to 300,000 clones in the sample, around 90% were seen once. The chain carries TRBV29-1 and TRBJ2-1, with no clear D. The sequenced sample was peripheral blood. This clonotype was sampled from a man aged 50 to 60 with acute or convalescent COVID-19. Written as DNA, the CDR3 is TGCAGCGTGATACTGAACAATGAGCAGTTCTTC. As protein: CSVILNNEQFF.